This T cell receptor (beta chain) was observed in a study of cytomegalovirus exposure and HLA in healthy donors. Notes on the study in general: A missense variant in DCLRE1C was later tied to TCR beta V- and J-gene trimming.

For this clone: Its antigen is unidentified.

The germline gives CDR1 MNHEY, CDR2 SMNVEV (reference sequence). With V trimmed by 4 bases and J by 5 bases, 9 bases remained unmatched. There are 17 residues in the CDR3. PCR amplification relied on 60 Vbeta primers (plus 13 Jbeta primers). Authors' methods: Unique TCR beta chains totaled approximately 83 million in a later count, with some 10 million of them shared. The protocol was immunoSEQ multiplex PCR, while the TCRdb copy is restricted to in-frame clones and leaves out a portion. Clone size and V and J calls were adopted from that table, with D and trimming inferred from the DNA. The sample consists of fewer than 150,000 clones, 77% of them appearing once.

The rearrangement joins TRBV27 to TRBJ2-3; the match to TRBD2 covers 13 bases. This clonotype originated in a man between 25 and 39 years old in good health and CMV-seronegative. What was sequenced was PBMCs. CDR3 amino acids: CASSSARTSGSRDTQYF. The CDR3 coding sequence is TGTGCCAGCAGTTCCGCTAGGACTAGCGGGAGTAGAGATACGCAGTATTTT.